This TCR beta chain was observed in a study of T cell responses to AZD1222 COVID-19 vaccine. Overall study findings and caveats: Spike-spanning, vaccine-associated CD4 TCRs were dominant at 160-218 and 743-854.

Turning to this clone: The antigen remains undetermined.

Trimming cost V 9 bases and J 3 bases; bases outside gene matches: 5. Germline CDR1 is MNHEY and CDR2 is SVGAGI. CDR3 length: 12 amino acids. The protocol was immunoSEQ multiplex PCR, while the TCRdb copy is restricted to in-frame clones and leaves out a portion. The sample lists over 130,000 clones, around 90% occurring once. Here the sequenced sample was peripheral blood, taken on day 0 of AZD1222 vaccination. The sequence derives from an adult in good health. The chain combines TRBV6-5 with TRBJ2-7, with TRBD1 matching over 7 bases. The DNA for the CDR3 is TGTGCCAGTTCCGGGACAGACTACGAGCAGTACTTC. Translating it yields CASSGTDYEQYF.